The 29 T cell receptor beta chains given below trace back to one sample, sequenced in a study of T cell clonotyping in hematopoietic cell transplantation. Time point meaning: recipient sample about 28 days before transplant, after cytoreduction. Sequenced by immunoSEQ multiplex PCR; TCRdb stores in-frame clones only, minus some. Found here are tens of thousands of clones, 90% to 97% of them singletons; the top ten hold roughly 1.5%. Sequenced here: peripheral blood mononuclear cells, sampled before stem cell transplant. These receptors originate from a woman between 45 and 60 years old with acute myeloid leukemia. Some clones in this sample may be carry-over from other donors' samples.

V gene TRBV15 combines with J gene TRBJ1-5, with TRBD1 identical over 7 bases. The germline V gene encodes CDR1 LNHNV and CDR2 YYDKDF (reference sequence). This CDR3 has 17 amino acids. Germline trimming cut 0 bases from V and 6 bases from J; bases unmatched to any gene: 11. In DNA form, the CDR3 reads TGTGCCACCAGCAGAGAACCACAGGGGCGCTCTACTCAGCCCCAGCATTTT. It is translated as CATSREPQGRSTQPQHF.

This clone came up once. V gene TRBV11-2 combines with J gene TRBJ1-3; no clear D. The CDR3 has 15 amino acids. Trimming shortened V by 3 bases and J by 0 bases, and 9 bases separated the two germline ends. Germline V CDR1 and CDR2: SGHAT, FQNNGV. The CDR3 loop is CASSFVGSSGNTIYF. CDR3 sequence (DNA): TGTGCCAGCAGCTTTGTGGGCAGCTCTGGAAACACCATATATTTT.

This chain joins TRBV11-1 and TRBJ2-3, with a weak D call TRBD2 (6 bases). This CDR3 contains 14 residues. Germline V gives CDR1 SGHAT, CDR2 FQDESV (reference sequence). The V end lost 1 base, the J end lost 1 base, and 6 bases lay between the germline ends. CDR3 residues: CASSLGGGTDTQYF. In DNA form, the CDR3 reads TGTGCCAGCAGCTTAGGGGGGGGCACAGATACGCAGTATTTT.

The genes are TRBV4-1 and TRBJ2-7; D unresolved. Deletions cut 4 bases from V and 3 bases from J, with 19 bases between. CDR3 length equals 16 residues. In germline, CDR1 is MGHRA, CDR2 YSYEKL. This CDR3 is CASSRVPDGRYYEQYF. In DNA, the CDR3 is TGCGCCAGCAGCCGAGTCCCCGACGGGCGGTACTACGAGCAGTACTTC.

The chain combines TRBV5-1 with TRBJ2-5; perhaps TRBD2 as D (6 bases). The length of the CDR3 is 14 residues. CDR1 SGHRS and CDR2 YFSETQ come from the germline V gene. Trimming took off 7 bases at V and 2 bases at J, with 15 bases between the two ends. For the CDR3, the DNA is TGCGCCAGCGGGGCGGGGAACGAGCAAGAGACCCAGTACTTC. It is translated as CASGAGNEQETQYF.

The rearrangement links TRBV6-5 to TRBJ1-2, with a possible D match to TRBD1 (6 bases). The germline CDR1 and CDR2 sequences are MNHEY and SVGAGI. V was clipped by 5 bases and J by 5 bases, with 18 bases between them. CDR3 length: 15 amino acids. DNA for the CDR3: TGTGCCAGCAGTAAACAAACAGGGAACACATATGGCTACACCTTC. This gives the protein CASSKQTGNTYGYTF.

The J gene is TRBJ2-2, the V gene TRBV4-1; 10 positions agree with TRBD2. CDR1 is MGHRA, CDR2 YSYEKL, per germline. J gave up 4 bases and V 1 base, and 6 bases lay outside the gene matches. The CDR3 length is 17 residues. The CDR3 coding sequence is TGCGCCAGCAGCCAAGGTGGTAGCGGGAGGTTCACCGGGGAGCTGTTTTTT. The encoded protein is CASSQGGSGRFTGELFF.

The V gene is TRBV30, the J gene TRBJ2-1, with D possibly matching TRBD1 (6 bases). Germline V CDR1 and CDR2: GTSNPN, SVGIG (reference sequence). The CDR3 is 11 amino acids. The ends were cut back, 2 bases at V and 11 bases at J, with 10 bases in the middle. The CDR3 DNA follows: TGTGCCTGGAGTACACAGGGCAAGCAGTTCTTC. This codes for CAWSTQGKQFF.

This clone is a singleton in its sample. The chain is built from TRBV10-3 and TRBJ2-7; TRBD2 aligns across 7 bases. The CDR3 is made up of 12 amino acids. Germline V gives CDR1 ENHRY, CDR2 SYGVKD. Trimming cost V 10 bases and J 0 bases; bases outside gene matches: 3. The CDR3 sequence is CASGDYSYEQYF. In nucleotides, the CDR3 is TGTGCCAGCGGGGACTACTCCTACGAGCAGTACTTC.

The chain uses TRBV6-5 and TRBJ2-7; TRBD2 aligns across 8 bases. The J segment lost 2 bases and the V segment lost 5 bases, leaving 8 bases of the junction unmatched. CDR3 length: 15 residues. CDR1 is MNHEY and CDR2 is SVGAGI in the germline V gene. The CDR3 nucleotides read TGTGCCAGCAGTCCAAGCGGGAGTCTCACCTACGAGCAGTACTTC. Translating gives CASSPSGSLTYEQYF.

The rearrangement links TRBV5-4 to TRBJ2-5, with TRBD2 matching 10 bases. V was clipped by 4 bases and J by 4 bases; unmatched bases: 10. Germline V CDR1 and CDR2: SGHNT, YYREEE (reference sequence). The CDR3 has 16 amino acids. For the CDR3, the DNA is TGTGCCAGCAGCACGTCGCTAGCGGGAGTTCGAGAGACCCAGTACTTC. Amino acids: CASSTSLAGVRETQYF.

The rearrangement joins TRBV5-4 to TRBJ2-2, with D perhaps TRBD2 (6 bases). V was cut by 4 bases and J by 3 bases, with 13 bases left in between. Looked up from germline, CDR1 is SGHNT and CDR2 is YYREEE (reference sequence). CDR3 length equals 15 residues. CDR3 in amino acids: CASSPSREYTGELFF. CDR3 DNA sequence: TGTGCCAGCAGCCCTAGTCGGGAGTACACCGGGGAGCTGTTTTTT.

This chain uses TRBV6-1 with TRBJ2-5, with 8 bases aligning to TRBD2. J gave up 3 bases and V 6 bases, and 6 bases lay outside the gene matches. Germline values: CDR1 MNHNS, CDR2 SASEGT. This CDR3 has 14 amino acids. CDR3 residues: CASSGGGQKETQYF. The DNA for the CDR3 is TGTGCCAGCAGCGGCGGGGGGCAGAAAGAGACCCAGTACTTC.

V gene TRBV9 combines with J gene TRBJ1-2; D not certain. The CDR3 sequence is 14 residues long. Germline-derived CDR1 and CDR2 are SGDLS and YYNGEE. V gave up 0 bases and J gave up 0 bases, with 6 bases separating them. The CDR3 region has the DNA TGTGCCAGCAGCGTAGGCCTAGCTAACTATGGCTACACCTTC. As protein: CASSVGLANYGYTF.

The rearrangement links TRBV5-1 to TRBJ2-7, with D hard to call. V lost 0 bases and J lost 1, with 5 bases in between. The CDR3 loop spans 13 amino acids. Germline lookup yields CDR1 SGHRS and CDR2 YFSETQ. CDR3 region: CASSLDISYEQYF. CDR3 DNA sequence: TGCGCCAGCAGCTTGGACATATCCTACGAGCAGTACTTC.

This chain links TRBV7-9 with TRBJ1-1, with D unclear. Germline CDR1 reads SEHNR; CDR2 reads FQNEAQ (reference sequence). Deletions cut 5 bases from V and 2 bases from J, with 12 bases between. The CDR3 contains 14 residues. The CDR3 sequence is CASSPHSDNTEAFF. The CDR3 DNA reads TGTGCCAGCAGCCCCCACAGTGATAACACTGAAGCTTTCTTT.

J is TRBJ1-1 and V is TRBV6-6, with TRBD1 identical over 7 bases. J lost 4 bases, V lost 6 bases, and 8 bases had no gene match. The CDR3 loop spans 14 amino acids. Per germline, CDR1 MNHNY and CDR2 SVGAGI (reference sequence). CDR3 region: CASRPLTGLTEAFF. The CDR3 DNA reads as TGTGCCAGCAGACCATTGACAGGGCTCACTGAAGCTTTCTTT.

This chain's CDR3 is CAWSQQLNTEAFF. The CDR3 DNA sequence: TGTGCCTGGAGTCAACAACTGAACACTGAAGCTTTCTTT. The J gene is TRBJ1-1, the V gene TRBV30; D ambiguous. This CDR3 comprises 13 residues. The V gene's germline CDR1 is GTSNPN and CDR2 SVGIG (reference sequence). With 2 bases removed from V and 0 bases from J, the gap between germline ends came to 7 bases.

The chain links TRBV30 to TRBJ1-2; the D gene is possibly TRBD1 (6 bases). This CDR3 contains 12 residues. V was shortened by 4 bases and J by 8 bases, with 14 bases between the two germline ends. From germline, CDR1 is GTSNPN and CDR2 SVGIG (reference sequence). The CDR3 nucleotides are TGTGCCTGGATCCGGACAGTTGAAGGCTACACCTTC. It yields the protein CAWIRTVEGYTF.

The V call is TRBV19, the J call TRBJ2-5, with a weak D call TRBD2 (6 bases). V was trimmed by 3 bases and J by 4 bases, leaving 15 bases between them. The CDR3 has 15 residues. Germline values: CDR1 LNHDA, CDR2 SQIVND (reference sequence). Here the CDR3 reads CASSIFGGVVETQYF. The CDR3 nucleotides are TGTGCCAGTAGTATTTTTGGAGGGGTTGTAGAGACCCAGTACTTC.

J is TRBJ2-1 and V is TRBV4-1, with 11 bases fitting TRBD2. The length of the CDR3 is 19 residues. Germline lookup yields CDR1 MGHRA and CDR2 YSYEKL. Trimming at V came to 2 bases and at J to 6 bases, leaving 15 bases not matched to a gene. DNA for the CDR3: TGCGCCAGCAGCCAACGATTTAGCGGGAGGGCCTTAAGTACCAATGAGCAGTTCTTC. Residues: CASSQRFSGRALSTNEQFF.

The chain couples TRBV5-1 to TRBJ1-6; unclear D gene. With 1 base removed from V and 7 bases from J, the gap between germline ends came to 12 bases. CDR3 length equals 15 residues. Germline assignment: CDR1 SGHRS and CDR2 YFSETQ. This chain's CDR3 is CASSLNGQENSPLHF. For the CDR3, the DNA is TGCGCCAGCAGCTTGAATGGGCAGGAAAATTCACCCCTCCACTTT.

This rearrangement joins TRBV10-3 to TRBJ2-3; no firm D call. Germline-derived CDR1 and CDR2 are ENHRY and SYGVKD. Trimming took 0 bases from V and 6 from J, leaving 7 bases between them. The CDR3 contains 13 residues. This CDR3 reads CAISESARDTQYF. DNA for the CDR3: TGTGCCATCAGTGAGTCAGCGCGGGATACGCAGTATTTT.

V is TRBV11-3 and J is TRBJ2-1; 10 nucleotides agree with TRBD1. The CDR3 sequence is 15 residues long. Germline loops: CDR1 SGHNT, CDR2 YENEEA. Losses at the gene ends were 3 bases for V and 6 bases for J; bases not matched to a gene: 5. The CDR3 DNA is TGTGCCAGCAGCTTCGGACAGGGGGTCCGCAATGAGCAGTTCTTC. Amino acid sequence: CASSFGQGVRNEQFF.

The chain is built from TRBV10-1 and TRBJ1-5; unclear D gene. Germline V gives CDR1 WNHNN, CDR2 SYGVQD (reference sequence). Trimming took 4 bases from V and 4 from J, leaving 8 bases between them. The CDR3 contains 13 residues. The CDR3 DNA sequence: TGCGCCAGCAGTGGAGGCCTGAATCAGCCCCAGCATTTT. Its translation is CASSGGLNQPQHF.

The chain employs TRBV5-1 and TRBJ1-4; 7 bases fit TRBD1. Germline V gene sequence: CDR1 SGHRS, CDR2 YFSETQ. The CDR3 has 15 residues. V was pared by 4 bases and J by 5 bases, with 8 bases of the junction left unmatched. The CDR3 loop is CASSPPGTANEKLFF. The CDR3 coding sequence is TGCGCCAGCAGCCCCCCCGGGACAGCGAATGAAAAACTGTTTTTT. Combining the CDR3 with reference TRBV5-1 and TRBJ1-4 gives the whole variable domain KAGVTQTPRYLIKTRGQQVTLSCSPISGHRSVSWYQQTPGQGLQFLFEYFSETQRNKGNFPGRFSGRQFSNSRSEMNVSTLELGDSALYLCASSPPGTANEKLFFGSGTQLSVL.

This clone was observed once. The chain recombines TRBV10-1 with TRBJ2-1, with TRBD2 matching 14 bases. Germline V gives CDR1 WNHNN, CDR2 SYGVQD (reference sequence). The V and J ends lost 2 bases and 3 bases, in that order; junction bases with no gene match: 0. The CDR3 length is 16 residues. CDR3 DNA sequence: TGCGCCAGCAGTGAGGGACTAGCGGGAGGCTACAATGAGCAGTTCTTC. This translates into CASSEGLAGGYNEQFF.

The V gene is TRBV14, the J gene TRBJ1-2; TRBD1 is a possible D gene (5 bases). V was clipped by 0 bases and J by 7 bases, with 9 bases between them. The CDR3 runs to 13 residues. CDR1 SGHDN and CDR2 FVKESK come from the germline V gene. CDR3 bases: TGTGCCAGCAGCCAAGAAGGGACTGGTGGCTACACCTTC. Its translation is CASSQEGTGGYTF.

This chain links TRBV5-1 with TRBJ1-3; D uncertain. Germline CDR1 and CDR2: SGHRS and YFSETQ. Between the trimmed V and J ends, which lost 0 bases and 0 bases, there was a span of 4 bases. The CDR3 spans 14 residues. Written as DNA, the CDR3 is TGCGCCAGCAGCTTGGGTGGCTCTGGAAACACCATATATTTT. Its protein product is CASSLGGSGNTIYF. Based on the CDR3 plus reference TRBV5-1 and TRBJ1-3, the full variable domain is KAGVTQTPRYLIKTRGQQVTLSCSPISGHRSVSWYQQTPGQGLQFLFEYFSETQRNKGNFPGRFSGRQFSNSRSEMNVSTLELGDSALYLCASSLGGSGNTIYFGEGSWLTVV.